This T cell receptor (beta chain) was observed in a study of T-cell memory formation after mild COVID-19. The table lists this clonotype with many counts. A 5'RACE reaction primed in the constant segment made cDNA libraries of TCR alpha and TCR beta, and these carried sample barcodes and UMIs. Via MiXCR, TCRdb re-called the 5' RACE reads, giving one row per CDR3 protein. The data hold approximately 190,000 distinct CDR3 sequences, with around 19% observed a single time. The clonotype was recovered from an adult woman who had mild COVID-19 (a few samples of this study predate the infection). Cell type and time point are not known. The sample taken for sequencing was PBMCs or a T cell subset sorted from them (not recorded which).

The CDR3 reads CASSWAPVDTQYF. The CDR3 nucleotides are TGCGCCAGCAGCTGGGCCCCCGTCGATACGCAGTATTTT. V is TRBV5-1 and J is TRBJ2-3; D gene uncertain. Deletions cut 3 bases from V and 6 bases from J, with 11 bases between. The CDR3 loop spans 13 amino acids. The germline gives CDR1 SGHRS, CDR2 YFSETQ.